These 31 T cell receptor beta chains were all obtained from the same sample, sequenced in a study of shared clonotypes between healthy human individuals. Generated by immunoSEQ multiplex PCR, the TCRdb table keeps only in-frame clones and is missing some. The sample has a few hundred thousand clones, roughly 95% seen once; the top ten hold less than 0.13%. Naive CD8 cells, CD45RO-negative and positively selected for CCR7, excluded terminally differentiated effector memory CD45RA+ cells. The sample was naive CD8+ T cells sorted from blood. The receptor set was obtained from a woman under 40 in good health.

The chain recombines TRBV25-1 with TRBJ2-1; TRBD1 might be the D (5 bases). V was trimmed by 10 bases and J by 10 bases, leaving 14 bases between them. The germline V gene encodes CDR1 MGHDK and CDR2 SYGVNS. The CDR3 consists of 11 residues. The CDR3 sequence is CATGHWVEQFF. CDR3 sequence (DNA): TGTGCCACCGGACATTGGGTCGAGCAGTTCTTC.

This sequence joins TRBV11-2 and TRBJ2-1; unclear D gene. The CDR3 covers 12 residues. Between the trimmed V and J ends, which lost 2 bases and 13 bases, there was a span of 12 bases. Germline V gene lookup returns CDR1 SGHAT and CDR2 FQNNGV. The CDR3 coding sequence is TGTGCCAGCAGCTTATTGGGTCTCCTACAGTTCTTC. Amino acid sequence: CASSLLGLLQFF. The variable domain in full, with the rest retrieved from reference TRBV11-2 and TRBJ2-1, is EAGVAQSPRYKIIEKRQSVAFWCNPISGHATLYWYQQILGQGPKLLIQFQNNGVVDDSQLPKDRFSAERLKGVDSTLKIQPAKLEDSAVYLCASSLLGLLQFFGPGTRLTVL.

The rearrangement links TRBV29-1 to TRBJ2-1; TRBD2 matches at 7 bases. The CDR3 runs 13 residues. Germline V lookup: CDR1 SQVTM, CDR2 ANQGSEA. The junction had 6 bases not matched to a gene; V was cut back by 4 bases and J by 6 bases. For the CDR3, the DNA is TGCAGCGTTGTAACTAGCGCTAGCAATGAGCAGTTCTTC. This codes for CSVVTSASNEQFF.

This chain connects TRBV30 to TRBJ1-4, with D unresolved. V was shortened by 2 bases and J by 5 bases, with 12 bases between the two germline ends. CDR3 size: 14 residues. CDR1 is GTSNPN, CDR2 SVGIG, per germline (reference sequence). This chain's CDR3 is CAWSRASINEKLFF. Written as DNA, the CDR3 is TGTGCCTGGAGTCGGGCCAGTATAAATGAAAAACTGTTTTTT. The full variable domain, its missing parts supplied by reference TRBV30 and TRBJ1-4, is SQTIHQWPATLVQPVGSPLSLECTVEGTSNPNLYWYRQAAGRGLQLLFYSVGIGQISSEVPQNLSASRPQDRQFILSSKKLLLSDSGFYLCAWSRASINEKLFFGSGTQLSVL.

The J gene is TRBJ2-2, the V gene TRBV28, with TRBD2 matching over 9 bases. V was clipped by 4 bases and J by 5 bases; unmatched bases: 8. This CDR3 region has 16 residues. Germline CDR1 MDHEN, CDR2 SYDVKM. The CDR3: CASSSFSGSGTGELFF. DNA of the CDR3: TGTGCCAGCAGTTCGTTTAGCGGGAGTGGGACCGGGGAGCTGTTTTTT. The full variable domain, in which reference TRBV28 and TRBJ2-2 provide the parts outside the CDR3, is DVKVTQSSRYLVKRTGEKVFLECVQDMDHENMFWYRQDPGLGLRLIYFSYDVKMKEKGDIPEGYSVSREKKERFSLILESASTNQTSMYLCASSSFSGSGTGELFFGEGSRLTVL.

V usage is TRBV9 and J usage is TRBJ1-2; TRBD1 is a possible D gene (6 bases). Per the germline V gene, CDR1 is SGDLS and CDR2 is YYNGEE. This CDR3 comprises 15 residues. The germline V and J ends were trimmed by 3 bases and 5 bases, with 17 bases remaining between them. CDR3 in amino acids: CASSGTRGLLYGYTF. The CDR3 DNA is TGTGCCAGCAGCGGGACCAGGGGCCTCCTATATGGCTACACCTTC.

The V call is TRBV2, the J call TRBJ2-6, with D possibly called TRBD1 or TRBD2 (5 bases each). Germline V gene data show CDR1 as SNHLY and CDR2 as FYNNEI. This CDR3 has 16 amino acids. Trimming removed 5 bases from V and 1 base from J, with 12 bases in between. CDR3 in DNA: TGTGCCAGCAGTACCCGGGGCCCGTCTGGGGCCAACGTCCTGACTTTC. Residues: CASSTRGPSGANVLTF.

V is TRBV30 and J is TRBJ1-2, with 8 bases matching TRBD1. CDR1 and CDR2 (germline): GTSNPN, SVGIG (reference sequence). The CDR3 covers 13 residues. V shed 5 bases, J shed 8 bases, and the junction held 10 bases outside the gene matches. CDR3 sequence: CAWDTNRGNGYTF. The CDR3 DNA reads TGTGCCTGGGACACGAACAGGGGGAACGGCTACACCTTC.

The chain recombines TRBV14 with TRBJ2-7; D not certain. This CDR3 is built from 16 residues. The germline V gene has CDR1 SGHDN and CDR2 FVKESK. Trimming shortened V by 1 base and J by 4 bases, and 17 bases separated the two germline ends. CDR3 in DNA: TGTGCCAGCAGCCAAGTTTTCACTTCTTTCTGGTACGAGCAGTACTTC. Translating it yields CASSQVFTSFWYEQYF. Filled out from reference TRBV14 and TRBJ2-7, the complete variable domain reads EAGVTQFPSHSVIEKGQTVTLRCDPISGHDNLYWYRRVMGKEIKFLLHFVKESKQDESGMPNNRFLAERTGGTYSTLKVQPAELEDSGVYFCASSQVFTSFWYEQYFGPGTRLTVT.

Comments on this clone: Other nucleotide sequences from this sample produce the same CDR3. The chain recombines TRBV10-1 with TRBJ2-1; TRBD2 is a possible D gene (6 bases). Germline V gives CDR1 WNHNN, CDR2 SYGVQD (reference sequence). V lost 4 bases and J 7 bases, leaving 8 bases between the germline ends. The CDR3 extends over 12 amino acids. CDR3 sequence: CASSGGGNEQFF. The CDR3 DNA is TGCGCCAGCAGTGGGGGAGGTAATGAGCAGTTCTTC.

This chain joins TRBV7-8 and TRBJ1-2; D may be TRBD1 (5 bases). Between the trimmed V and J ends, which lost 5 bases and 1 base, there was a span of 14 bases. The germline CDR1 and CDR2 sequences are SGHVS and FQNEAQ. CDR3 length equals 15 residues. For the CDR3, the DNA is TGTGCCAGCAGCCTAAGGTTGGGGCTTAACTATGGCTACACCTTC. Amino acid sequence: CASSLRLGLNYGYTF. Combining the CDR3 with reference TRBV7-8 and TRBJ1-2 gives the whole variable domain GAGVSQSPRYKVAKRGQDVALRCDPISGHVSLFWYQQALGQGPEFLTYFQNEAQLDKSGLPSDRFFAERPEGSVSTLKIQRTQQEDSAVYLCASSLRLGLNYGYTFGSGTRLTVV.

V usage is TRBV29-1 and J usage is TRBJ2-1; 8 nucleotides agree with TRBD2. The length of the CDR3 is 14 residues. From germline, CDR1 is SQVTM and CDR2 ANQGSEA. The V segment lost 6 bases and the J segment 5 bases; nucleotides outside the gene matches: 9. As DNA, the CDR3 is TGCAGCGTGCTAGCGGGTACCCCTCACAATGAGCAGTTCTTC. This encodes CSVLAGTPHNEQFF.

This rearrangement joins TRBV5-4 to TRBJ1-3; TRBD1 might be the D (5 bases). The CDR3 length is 16 residues. Germline V gene lookup returns CDR1 SGHNT and CDR2 YYREEE (reference sequence). V dropped 3 bases and J dropped 4 bases, with 17 bases sitting between them. The CDR3 sequence is CASSSSLRVPGNTIYF. The CDR3 region has the DNA TGTGCCAGCAGCTCTTCACTCAGGGTGCCCGGAAACACCATATATTTT.

The chain recombines TRBV19 with TRBJ1-1; D remains ambiguous. Germline CDR1 LNHDA, CDR2 SQIVND (reference sequence). Trimming stripped 3 bases from V and 6 bases from J, with 11 bases between. The CDR3 runs to 13 residues. Here the CDR3 reads CASSISDDAEAFF. Written as DNA, the CDR3 is TGTGCCAGTAGTATCAGCGACGACGCTGAAGCTTTCTTT. Variable domain in full (rest from reference TRBV19 and TRBJ1-1): DGGITQSPKYLFRKEGQNVTLSCEQNLNHDAMYWYRQDPGQGLRLIYYSQIVNDFQKGDIAEGYSVSREKKESFPLTVTSAQKNPTAFYLCASSISDDAEAFFGQGTRLTVV.

The J gene is TRBJ1-3, the V gene TRBV5-1, with D possibly TRBD1 on 5 matching bases. Germline V gene lookup returns CDR1 SGHRS and CDR2 YFSETQ. Trimming took 0 bases from V and 0 from J, leaving 10 bases between them. This CDR3 region has 16 residues. The CDR3: CASSLGDYLSGNTIYF. In DNA, the CDR3 is TGCGCCAGCAGCTTGGGGGACTACCTCTCTGGAAACACCATATATTTT. Full variable domain (missing parts from reference TRBV5-1 and TRBJ1-3): KAGVTQTPRYLIKTRGQQVTLSCSPISGHRSVSWYQQTPGQGLQFLFEYFSETQRNKGNFPGRFSGRQFSNSRSEMNVSTLELGDSALYLCASSLGDYLSGNTIYFGEGSWLTVV.

V usage is TRBV7-9 and J usage is TRBJ2-1; D perhaps matches TRBD1 (5 bases). Germline V gene data show CDR1 as SEHNR and CDR2 as FQNEAQ (reference sequence). Deletions cut 4 bases from V and 2 bases from J, with 9 bases between. This CDR3 spans 14 amino acids. CDR3 loop: CASSSRVPYNEQFF. CDR3 sequence (DNA): TGTGCCAGCAGCTCCAGGGTCCCCTACAATGAGCAGTTCTTC.

CDR3 in amino acids: CASSLFVGVSTDTQYF. The CDR3 DNA sequence: TGTGCCAGCAGTTTATTCGTGGGGGTTAGCACAGATACGCAGTATTTT. The chain carries TRBV28 and TRBJ2-3, with D possibly called TRBD1 or TRBD2 (5 bases each). This CDR3 has 16 amino acids. The germline V and J ends were trimmed by 1 base and 0 bases, with 11 bases remaining between them. Germline CDR1 MDHEN, CDR2 SYDVKM. Full variable domain (rest looked up from reference TRBV28 and TRBJ2-3): DVKVTQSSRYLVKRTGEKVFLECVQDMDHENMFWYRQDPGLGLRLIYFSYDVKMKEKGDIPEGYSVSREKKERFSLILESASTNQTSMYLCASSLFVGVSTDTQYFGPGTRLTVL.

The chain links TRBV11-2 to TRBJ2-7; possibly TRBD2 for D (6 bases). Germline-derived CDR1 and CDR2 are SGHAT and FQNNGV. This CDR3 is built from 16 residues. Trimming cost V 5 bases and J 0 bases, with 17 bases left between them. This CDR3 reads CASSPSLAGSSYEQYF. The CDR3 coding sequence is TGTGCCAGCAGCCCCTCCTTGGCGGGGAGCTCCTACGAGCAGTACTTC.

The V and J genes are TRBV5-1 and TRBJ2-3; 10 bases agree with TRBD2. This CDR3 comprises 16 residues. Germline loops: CDR1 SGHRS, CDR2 YFSETQ. The V segment lost 3 bases and the J segment 0 bases; nucleotides outside the gene matches: 4. The CDR3: CASSSASGSSTDTQYF. The DNA for the CDR3 is TGCGCCAGCAGCTCCGCTAGCGGGAGTAGCACAGATACGCAGTATTTT.

The table lists this clone with a count of one. The genes are TRBV27 and TRBJ2-1; 8 bases match TRBD2. Looked up from germline, CDR1 is MNHEY and CDR2 is SMNVEV (reference sequence). The CDR3 is made up of 14 amino acids. V was clipped by 2 bases and J by 10 bases; unmatched bases: 7. In DNA, the CDR3 is TGTGCCAGCAGTTTAAGTCGGGAGGGCTGGGAGCAGTTCTTC. The encoded protein is CASSLSREGWEQFF.

This chain connects TRBV9 to TRBJ2-3; TRBD1 matches 7 bases. Germline V lookup: CDR1 SGDLS, CDR2 YYNGEE. Losses at the gene ends were 5 bases for V and 2 bases for J; bases not matched to a gene: 5. There are 14 residues in the CDR3. The CDR3 protein is CASSRDRNTDTQYF. In DNA form, the CDR3 reads TGTGCCAGCAGTAGGGACAGAAACACAGATACGCAGTATTTT.

The chain carries TRBV4-1 and TRBJ2-5; 13 bases agree with TRBD2. The DNA end lines up better with TRBJ2-7; the J call may be wrong. Germline lookup yields CDR1 MGHRA and CDR2 YSYEKL. This CDR3 is built from 16 residues. The CDR3 loop reads CASSQYGLAGEYEQYF. CDR3 DNA sequence: TGCGCCAGCAGCCAATATGGACTAGCGGGAGAGTACGAGCAGTACTTC.

The V and J genes are TRBV6-5 and TRBJ1-3; unclear D gene. This CDR3 region has 14 residues. In germline, CDR1 is MNHEY, CDR2 SVGAGI. Trimming stripped 5 bases from V and 2 bases from J, with 10 bases between. CDR3 residues: CASSLLGAGNTIYF. The CDR3 coding sequence is TGTGCCAGCAGTCTACTCGGAGCTGGAAACACCATATATTTT.

V is TRBV29-1 and J is TRBJ1-2; D is unresolved. The CDR3 runs to 11 residues. Germline assignment: CDR1 SQVTM and CDR2 ANQGSEA. Trimming pared 4 bases from V and 0 bases from J, leaving 3 bases between. The CDR3 reads CSVAANYGYTF. DNA for the CDR3: TGCAGCGTTGCAGCTAACTATGGCTACACCTTC.

This rearrangement joins TRBV2 to TRBJ1-4, with D tentatively TRBD1 (6 bases). CDR1 SNHLY and CDR2 FYNNEI come from the germline V gene. V lost 4 bases and J 8 bases, leaving 17 bases between the germline ends. The CDR3 has 15 residues. As DNA, the CDR3 is TGTGCCAGCAGTGTGCCGGGGGCCATGGGAGAAAAACTGTTTTTT. It codes for CASSVPGAMGEKLFF.

The chain combines TRBV29-1 with TRBJ2-5; tentatively, D is TRBD2 (6 bases). The DNA end is more similar to TRBJ2-7, so the J call may be wrong. This CDR3 is built from 14 residues. Germline V lookup: CDR1 SQVTM, CDR2 ANQGSEA. CDR3: CSVGAGGMGHEQYF. In nucleotides, the CDR3 is TGCAGCGTTGGGGCTGGCGGGATGGGGCACGAGCAGTACTTC.

The chain combines TRBV30 with TRBJ2-2, with D tentatively TRBD2 (6 bases). With 2 bases removed from V and 0 bases from J, the gap between germline ends came to 19 bases. The length of the CDR3 is 18 residues. Per germline, CDR1 GTSNPN and CDR2 SVGIG (reference sequence). The CDR3 spells CAWSQPAPGVPNTGELFF. As DNA, the CDR3 is TGTGCCTGGAGTCAGCCGGCCCCGGGAGTCCCGAACACCGGGGAGCTGTTTTTT.

This chain links TRBV5-1 with TRBJ2-7; the match to TRBD2 covers 12 bases. Germline loops: CDR1 SGHRS, CDR2 YFSETQ. V dropped 4 bases and J dropped 6; count of bases not matched to a gene: 8. The CDR3 totals 15 residues. CDR3 in DNA: TGCGCCAGCAGCCCCGGGCTAGCGGGAGGGGGCGAGCAGTACTTC. This gives the protein CASSPGLAGGGEQYF.

The chain has TRBV6-9 and TRBJ2-6, with TRBD2 as a possible D gene (7 bases). Germline-derived CDR1 and CDR2 are MNHGY and SVAAGI. Trimming removed 5 bases at V and 5 bases at J, with 22 bases between. This CDR3 comprises 18 residues. DNA for the CDR3: TGTGCCAGCAGTGACGGGGGGCCACGACAAAGTCGGGCCAACGTCCTGACTTTC. It is translated as CASSDGGPRQSRANVLTF.

The chain couples TRBV28 to TRBJ1-3; TRBD1 is a possible D gene (6 bases). Germline V CDR1 and CDR2: MDHEN, SYDVKM. CDR3 length: 17 residues. V lost 3 bases and J 0 bases, leaving 15 bases between the germline ends. CDR3 residues: CASSFAGVERSGNTIYF. In DNA, the CDR3 is TGTGCCAGCAGTTTTGCAGGGGTCGAACGCTCTGGAAACACCATATATTTT.

The genes are TRBV6-4 and TRBJ1-2, with a tentative D call TRBD1 (5 bases). In germline, CDR1 is MRHNA, CDR2 SNTAGT. Trimming removed 2 bases from V and 7 bases from J, with 5 bases in between. The CDR3 is made up of 11 amino acids. Written as DNA, the CDR3 is TGTGCCAGCAGTGACGGGGGTGGCTACACCTTC. This gives the protein CASSDGGGYTF.